The 4 T cell receptor beta chains presented below share a single source sample, sequenced in a study of OX40 agonist ivuxolimab in advanced cancers. The table came from immunoSEQ multiplex PCR; TCRdb's copy has only in-frame clones and leaves some out. The table includes 75,000 to 95,000 clones, roughly 90% detected once. The source material was CD4+ or CD8+ T cells sorted from blood, sampled in a trial of the OX40 agonist ivuxolimab. These receptors originate from an adult with an advanced solid tumor such as melanoma, head and neck, liver or kidney cancer.

This chain links TRBV5-8 with TRBJ2-1; the D is unclear. V dropped 2 bases and J dropped 0 bases, with 12 bases sitting between them. The CDR3 has 16 amino acids. Germline values: CDR1 SGHTS, CDR2 YDEGEE. CDR3 nucleotide sequence: TGTGCCAGCAGCTTAAGGTTAGGACCCTCCTACAATGAGCAGTTCTTC. It yields the protein CASSLRLGPSYNEQFF. Full variable domain (rest looked up from reference TRBV5-8 and TRBJ2-1): EAGVTQSPTHLIKTRGQQATLRCSPISGHTSVYWYQQALGLGLQFLLWYDEGEERNRGNFPPRFSGRQFPNYSSELNVNALELEDSALYLCASSLRLGPSYNEQFFGPGTRLTVL.

This chain joins TRBV6-5 and TRBJ1-2, with D perhaps TRBD1 (5 bases). V was shortened by 2 bases and J by 8 bases, with 18 bases between the two germline ends. CDR1 MNHEY and CDR2 SVGAGI come from the germline V gene. The CDR3 runs 15 residues. CDR3 sequence: CASSYRVDSPGGYTF. For the CDR3, the DNA is TGTGCCAGCAGTTACCGGGTAGACAGCCCAGGGGGCTACACCTTC.

The chain is built from TRBV5-1 and TRBJ2-7; D is uncertain. Germline loops: CDR1 SGHRS, CDR2 YFSETQ. V gave up 0 bases and J gave up 3 bases, with 7 bases separating them. The CDR3 runs to 13 residues. CDR3: CASSLEGNYEQYF. The CDR3 nucleotides read TGCGCCAGCAGCTTGGAAGGGAACTACGAGCAGTACTTC.

The chain recombines TRBV19 with TRBJ1-5; weak D call: TRBD1 (5 bases). There are 15 residues in the CDR3. The V end was cut by 3 bases, the J end by 7 bases, with 16 bases between. From germline, CDR1 is LNHDA and CDR2 SQIVND (reference sequence). The CDR3 spells CASSIVTAGRQPQHF. The CDR3 DNA reads TGTGCCAGTAGTATTGTTACGGCAGGGCGCCAGCCCCAGCATTTT.